This record covers a single T cell receptor (beta chain). No antigen is known for it. These data are taken from a study of cytomegalovirus exposure and HLA in healthy donors. Study-level background: Of fewer than 450 genotyped donors, about 81% clustered with self-reported Caucasian donors. Study-wide results and limits: The study found most TCR sequences rare, yet found some public TCRs in many donors. CMV serostatus was the sole immune exposure data available. The likely explanation for a cluster of highly shared sequence variants was sequencing artifact.

The PCR made use of 60 Vbeta and 13 Jbeta primers. Method: immunoSEQ multiplex PCR; TCRdb's copy keeps in-frame clones and lacks some. The sample yields over 100,000 clones, roughly 63% seen once. The junction had 6 bases not matched to a gene; V was cut back by 5 bases and J by 3 bases. This CDR3 comprises 15 residues. The V gene's germline CDR1 is SGHTA and CDR2 FQGNSA. This clonotype originated in a middle-aged man in good health and CMV-seropositive. Sequenced material: PBMCs. The V gene is TRBV7-2, the J gene TRBJ1-3, with 8 bases fitting TRBD1. The CDR3 DNA reads TGTGCCAGCAGCGTGGGACAGGCCTATGGAAACACCATATATTTT. Its protein product is CASSVGQAYGNTIYF. The variable domain in full, with the rest retrieved from reference TRBV7-2 and TRBJ1-3, is GAGVSQSPSNKVTEKGKDVELRCDPISGHTALYWYRQSLGQGLEFLIYFQGNSAPDKSGLPSDRFSAERTGGSVSTLTIQRTQQEDSAVYLCASSVGQAYGNTIYFGEGSWLTVV.